Below, one TCR beta chain is given with its context. One end of the junction does not line up with germline, which may come from a read error. The sample comes from a study of blood T cell repertoires in COVID-19. Clinical histories supplied by participants themselves formed the basis of cohort assignment. Among Cohort 3 donors, those recovered had two negative PCRs, clearance, or symptom resolution. Clones were sequenced by immunoSEQ multiplex PCR, and TCRdb holds only the in-frame ones, with some missing. The sample includes roughly 400,000 clones, 85% to 90% of them seen just once. Looked up from germline, CDR1 is MDHEN and CDR2 is SYDVKM. The CDR3 is 15 amino acids.

The clonotype was recovered from a man in his thirties or forties who had recovered from COVID-19. This sequence joins TRBV28 and TRBJ2-5; maybe TRBD2 (5 bases). Material for sequencing was PBMCs or T cells enriched from blood (not recorded which). CDR3 sequence (DNA): TGTGCCAGCAGTGGAGGAACCCTAGTCCAAGGGACCCAGTACTTC. Residues: CASSGGTLVQGTQYF. Full variable domain (rest looked up from reference TRBV28 and TRBJ2-5): DVKVTQSSRYLVKRTGEKVFLECVQDMDHENMFWYRQDPGLGLRLIYFSYDVKMKEKGDIPEGYSVSREKKERFSLILESASTNQTSMYLCASSGGTLVQGTQYFGPGTRLLVL.